The rows below give T cell receptor beta chains drawn from one sample of a study of cytomegalovirus exposure and HLA in healthy donors. Sequencing was performed with immunoSEQ multiplex PCR; in TCRdb, only in-frame clones are kept and a portion is missing. Counted here are tens of thousands of clones, roughly 80% occurring once; the ten biggest clones make up about 22%. Sequencing input: PBMCs. The receptors here all came from a woman aged 40-49 years in good health and CMV-seropositive. CDR3s include the opening cysteine and the closing phenylalanine or tryptophan. Fields, in order: V gene, CDR3 length, D gene, J gene, clone size, CDR3 protein, CDR3 DNA. A D gene is named only where the DNA matches it firmly. Expanded clones get a size class; other rows say once, few or many, or leave the size out.

>TRBV5-1|17|.|TRBJ1-5|once
CASSLAADRTIRQPQHF
TGCGCCAGCAGCTTGGCCGCCGACAGGACAATCCGCCAGCCCCAGCATTTT
>TRBV11-1|18|.|TRBJ2-7|few
CASSPSDLLGGLVYEQYF
TGTGCCAGCAGCCCGTCAGACCTATTGGGCGGGTTGGTATACGAGCAGTACTTC
>TRBV5-4|15|.|TRBJ2-5|few
CASSGQTGFQETQYF
TGTGCCAGCAGCGGACAAACAGGGTTTCAAGAGACCCAGTACTTC
>TRBV6-1|14|TRBD1|TRBJ2-1|.
CASSPGTGLNEQFF
TGTGCCAGCAGCCCCGGGACAGGGCTCAATGAGCAGTTCTTC
>TRBV30|14|.|TRBJ1-2|.
CAWSPLGRNYGYTF
TGTGCCTGGAGTCCATTGGGGCGTAACTATGGCTACACCTTC
>TRBV30|12|.|TRBJ2-7|.
CAWTRTTYEQYF
TGTGCCTGGACCAGGACTACCTACGAGCAGTACTTC
>TRBV29-1|13|.|TRBJ1-2|.
CSAGRQGSHGYTF
TGCAGCGCCGGACGTCAGGGTTCGCATGGCTACACCTTC
>TRBV18|15|.|TRBJ1-5|.
CASSPLGTGDQPQHF
TGTGCCAGCTCACCACTGGGAACAGGCGATCAGCCCCAGCATTTT
>TRBV5-1|14|.|TRBJ2-1|.
CASSRGSGSNEQFF
TGCGCCAGCAGCCGGGGGTCCGGGAGCAATGAGCAGTTCTTC
>TRBV25-1|13|.|TRBJ1-1|few
CASSGGGYTEAFF
TGTGCCAGCAGTGGGGGGGGGTACACTGAAGCTTTCTTT
>TRBV6-6|15|.|TRBJ1-5|.
CASSDEHPSIQPQHF
TGTGCCAGCAGTGACGAGCATCCTAGTATTCAGCCCCAGCATTTT
>TRBV5-8|18|.|TRBJ2-3|.
CASSLGLIASSGADTQYF
TGTGCCAGCAGCTTGGGACTAATCGCGAGTAGTGGCGCAGATACGCAGTATTTT
>TRBV6-1|14|TRBD2|TRBJ2-1|.
CASSARGGRNEQFF
TGTGCCAGCAGTGCCCGGGGGGGCCGGAATGAGCAGTTCTTC
>TRBV4-1|14|.|TRBJ1-2|.
CASSQTKGVYGYTF
TGCGCCAGCAGCCAAACGAAAGGGGTTTATGGCTACACCTTC
>TRBV19|15|.|TRBJ2-3|.
CASSGGAVSTDTQYF
TGTGCCAGTAGTGGTGGAGCGGTTAGCACAGATACGCAGTATTTT
>TRBV11-2|18|TRBD2|TRBJ2-3|.
CASSTTGTSGSRSDTQYF
TGTGCCAGCAGCACAACCGGGACTAGCGGGAGTAGGTCAGATACGCAGTATTTT
>TRBV6-5|15|TRBD1|TRBJ2-7|.
CASSSGTGGQSEQYF
TGTGCCAGCAGTTCCGGGACAGGGGGCCAGAGTGAGCAGTACTTC
>TRBV30|12|.|TRBJ1-5|.
CAWSSGNQPQHF
TGTGCCTGGAGTTCAGGAAATCAGCCCCAGCATTTT
>TRBV10-3|14|TRBD2|TRBJ2-7|.
CAISAASGRHEQYF
TGTGCCATCAGTGCGGCTAGCGGGAGGCACGAGCAGTACTTC
>TRBV29-1|11|.|TRBJ1-1|.
CSVAPGTEAFF
TGCAGCGTTGCTCCGGGGACTGAAGCTTTCTTT
>TRBV27|13|TRBD2|TRBJ2-7|.
CASSSTSGLEQYF
TGTGCCAGCAGTTCCACTAGCGGTTTAGAGCAGTACTTC
>TRBV10-3|18|TRBD2|TRBJ2-2|.
CAISHLGLAGGNTGELFF
TGTGCCATCAGTCACCTGGGACTAGCGGGGGGAAACACCGGGGAGCTGTTTTTT
>TRBV7-6|12|.|TRBJ1-1|.
CASKELNTEAFF
TGTGCCAGCAAGGAGTTGAACACTGAAGCTTTCTTT
>TRBV29-1|12|TRBD1|TRBJ2-7|few
CSVTGGYYEQYF
TGCAGCGTGACAGGGGGCTACTACGAGCAGTACTTC
>TRBV7-9|15|TRBD1|TRBJ2-7|.
CASSSKQGERYEQYF
TGTGCCAGCAGCTCGAAACAGGGGGAGAGGTACGAGCAGTACTTC
>TRBV7-3|16|TRBD2|TRBJ2-5|.
CASSIIAGEGRETQYF
TGTGCCAGCAGCATTATAGCGGGGGAAGGGAGAGAGACCCAGTACTTC
>TRBV6-5|15|.|TRBJ2-5|.
CASSYLLVEVETQYF
TGTGCCAGCAGTTACCTCTTGGTGGAGGTGGAGACCCAGTACTTC
>TRBV27|15|TRBD2|TRBJ2-1|.
CASSFRTSGRNEQFF
TGTGCCAGCAGTTTCCGGACTAGCGGGAGAAATGAGCAGTTCTTC
>TRBV7-9|17|.|TRBJ1-3|.
CASSLPAGHDSGNTIYF
TGTGCCAGCAGCTTACCGGCAGGCCATGACTCTGGAAACACCATATATTTT
>TRBV7-8|17|.|TRBJ2-5|.
CASSQDLTAQSEETQYF
TGTGCCAGCAGCCAAGACCTAACAGCTCAGTCTGAAGAGACCCAGTACTTC
>TRBV2|11|.|TRBJ2-7|.
CASSFSYEQYF
TGTGCCAGCAGCTTCTCCTACGAGCAGTACTTC
>TRBV29-1|12|.|TRBJ2-1|.
CSVDSLYNEQFF
TGCAGCGTTGATTCGCTATACAATGAGCAGTTCTTC
>TRBV2|13|TRBD2|TRBJ2-7|.
CASSEAGRDEQYF
TGTGCCAGCAGTGAGGCAGGGAGGGACGAGCAGTACTTC
>TRBV7-8|14|.|TRBJ2-1|once
CASSLWQGLDEQFF
TGTGCCAGCAGCTTATGGCAGGGACTCGATGAGCAGTTCTTC
>TRBV7-9|14|.|TRBJ2-7|.
CASSPDRPLYEQYF
TGTGCCAGCAGCCCCGACAGGCCCCTATACGAGCAGTACTTC
>TRBV2|15|.|TRBJ2-7|.
CASSYKTGVSYEQYF
TGTGCCAGCAGTTATAAAACGGGAGTATCTTACGAGCAGTACTTC
>TRBV29-1|12|.|TRBJ2-7|.
CSVKSFTYEQYF
TGCAGCGTTAAATCATTCACGTACGAGCAGTACTTC
>TRBV4-1|16|.|TRBJ2-5|.
CASSQMPPVKQETQYF
TGCGCCAGCAGCCAGATGCCCCCGGTGAAGCAAGAGACCCAGTACTTC
>TRBV5-1|16|.|TRBJ2-2|.
CASSPSGTTNTGELFF
TGCGCCAGCAGCCCATCCGGGACAACTAACACCGGGGAGCTGTTTTTT
>TRBV30|13|.|TRBJ1-4|few
CAWGPFSPEKLFF
TGTGCCTGGGGCCCCTTCTCGCCGGAAAAACTGTTTTTT
>TRBV7-8|13|.|TRBJ1-1|.
CASSLIGRTEAFF
TGTGCCAGCAGCTTAATAGGGAGGACTGAAGCTTTCTTT
>TRBV5-4|17|.|TRBJ2-2|.
CASSPQGAGVETGELFF
TGTGCCAGCAGCCCCCAGGGGGCGGGAGTGGAAACCGGGGAGCTGTTTTTT
>TRBV2|17|.|TRBJ2-1|.
CASSEPLGTGGGNEQFF
TGTGCCAGCAGTGAACCCCTCGGGACTGGGGGAGGCAATGAGCAGTTCTTC
>TRBV4-1|13|.|TRBJ2-5|.
CASSHLLLETQYF
TGCGCCAGCAGCCATCTTCTCCTAGAGACCCAGTACTTC
>TRBV19|14|TRBD1|TRBJ2-7|.
CASSPGQGGYEQYF
TGTGCCAGTAGTCCTGGACAGGGGGGATACGAGCAGTACTTC